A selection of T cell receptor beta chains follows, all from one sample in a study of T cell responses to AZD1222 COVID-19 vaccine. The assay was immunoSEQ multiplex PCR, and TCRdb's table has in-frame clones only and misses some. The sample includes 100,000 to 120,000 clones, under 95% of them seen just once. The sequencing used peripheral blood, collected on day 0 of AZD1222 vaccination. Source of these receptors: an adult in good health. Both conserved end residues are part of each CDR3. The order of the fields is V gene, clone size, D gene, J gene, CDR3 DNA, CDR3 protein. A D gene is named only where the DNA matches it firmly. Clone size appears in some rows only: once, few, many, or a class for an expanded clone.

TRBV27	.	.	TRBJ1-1	TGTGCCAGCAGTTTACAGGACGGACCGAACACTGAAGCTTTCTTT	CASSLQDGPNTEAFF
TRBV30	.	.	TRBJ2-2	TGTGCCTGGAGTGTACCGGGATGGACCGGGGAGCTGTTTTTT	CAWSVPGWTGELFF
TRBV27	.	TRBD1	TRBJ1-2	TGTGCCAGCAGTCCGGACAGGAGGTATGGCTACACCTTC	CASSPDRRYGYTF
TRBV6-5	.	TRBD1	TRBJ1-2	TGTGCCAGCAGCCCCCCACCAGGGGGCTATGGCTACACCTTC	CASSPPPGGYGYTF
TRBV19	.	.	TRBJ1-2	TGTGCCAGTGGGACATATGGTGGGTACACCTTC	CASGTYGGYTF
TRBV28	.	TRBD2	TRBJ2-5	TGTGCCAGCAGCCCCTCGATAGCGGGTAAAGAGACCCAGTACTTC	CASSPSIAGKETQYF
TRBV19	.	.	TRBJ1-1	TGTGCCAGTAGGGGGTGGAGTGAAGCTTTCTTT	CASRGWSEAFF
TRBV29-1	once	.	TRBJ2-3	TGCAGCGCCAGGGGATCAGATACGCAGTATTTT	CSARGSDTQYF
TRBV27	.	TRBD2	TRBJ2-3	TGTGCCAGCAGTTCGGGACTAGCGGGGGGAGGGCTTGATGTGCAGTATTTT	CASSSGLAGGGLDVQYF
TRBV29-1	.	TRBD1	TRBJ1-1	TGCAGCGTTGACGGACAGGGGGCTGAAGCTTTCTTT	CSVDGQGAEAFF
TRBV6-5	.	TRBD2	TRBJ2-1	TGTGCCAGCAGAGGACTAGCGGGCTCCTACAATGAGCAGTTCTTC	CASRGLAGSYNEQFF
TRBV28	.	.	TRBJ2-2	TGTGCCAGCAGTTTATTGTTAGATGGTGGCACCGGGGAGCTGTTTTTT	CASSLLLDGGTGELFF
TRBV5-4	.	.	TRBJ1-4	TGTGCCAGCAGAACGACAGTTCATGATGAAAAACTGTTTTTT	CASRTTVHDEKLFF
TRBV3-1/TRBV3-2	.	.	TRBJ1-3	TGTGCCAGCAGCCAAGGGGCAGGGAGCCGCTCTGGAAACACCATATATTTT	CASSQGAGSRSGNTIYF
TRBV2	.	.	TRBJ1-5	TGTGCCAGCAGTGATACAGATCAGCCCCAGCATTTT	CASSDTDQPQHF
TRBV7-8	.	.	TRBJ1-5	TGTGCCAGCAGTCCCCGGGGTCCGGGGTATAGCAATCAGCCCCAGCATTTT	CASSPRGPGYSNQPQHF
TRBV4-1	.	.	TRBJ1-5	TGCGCCAGCAGCCAGTTTAAGGGCCCAGGCAATCAGCCCCAGCATTTT	CASSQFKGPGNQPQHF
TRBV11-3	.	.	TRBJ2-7	TGTGCCAGCAGCTTAGGTTGGGCAACCCCCGAGCAGTACTTC	CASSLGWATPEQYF
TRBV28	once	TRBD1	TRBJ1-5	TGTGCCAGCAGTCCCAGGGGGGAAGAAGGCAATCAGCCCCAGCATTTT	CASSPRGEEGNQPQHF
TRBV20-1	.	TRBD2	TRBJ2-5	TGCAGTGCTAGTAGGGTAGCGGGGGTCGAGACCCAGTACTTC	CSASRVAGVETQYF
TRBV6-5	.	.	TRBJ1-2	TGTGCCAGCTTAAACAGGCTGGAAGGCTACACCTTC	CASLNRLEGYTF
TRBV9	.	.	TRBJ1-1	TGTGCCAGCAGCGTAGGGTGGGACACTACTACGAACACTGAAGCTTTCTTT	CASSVGWDTTTNTEAFF
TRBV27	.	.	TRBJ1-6	TGTGCCAGCAGTTTACGGGTTCTGGCGGGCACACCAGGATCACCCCTCCACTTT	CASSLRVLAGTPGSPLHF
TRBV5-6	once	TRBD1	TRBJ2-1	TGTGCCAGCAGCACAGGGGTCCCTATCTCCTACAATGAGCAGTTCTTC	CASSTGVPISYNEQFF
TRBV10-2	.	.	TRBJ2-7	TGCGCCAGCAGTGAGTTGGGTTTCGAGCAGTACTTC	CASSELGFEQYF
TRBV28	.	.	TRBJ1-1	TGTGCCAGCAGTTCCGAGTTGCCGTCTGCTTTCTTT	CASSSELPSAFF
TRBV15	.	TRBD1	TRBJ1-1	TGTGCCACCAGCAGATCCAACAGGGGAGGAACTGAAGCTTTCTTT	CATSRSNRGGTEAFF
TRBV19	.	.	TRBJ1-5	TGTGCCAGTAGTATCTCTTGGGGCGGGCAGCCCCAGCATTTT	CASSISWGGQPQHF
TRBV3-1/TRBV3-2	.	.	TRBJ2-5	TGTGCCAGCAGCCATGAAGCCGGGGCCAGGGAGACCCAGTACTTC	CASSHEAGARETQYF
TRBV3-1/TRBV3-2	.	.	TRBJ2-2	TGTGCCAGCCGGCCAGGGGTCGGCACCGGGGAGCTGTTTTTT	CASRPGVGTGELFF
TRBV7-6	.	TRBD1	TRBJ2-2	TGTGCCAGCAGCGGGGGGACAGGATTTTTCGGGGAGCTGTTTTTT	CASSGGTGFFGELFF
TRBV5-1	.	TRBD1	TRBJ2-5	TGCGCCAGCGGGCGACAGGGGGTCTACCAAGAGACCCAGTACTTC	CASGRQGVYQETQYF
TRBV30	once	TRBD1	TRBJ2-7	TGTGCCGGAACTCGGACAGGACCTCACTACGAGCAGTACTTC	CAGTRTGPHYEQYF
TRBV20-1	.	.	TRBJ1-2	TGCAGTGCCCAGAAAACCTATGGCTACACCTTC	CSAQKTYGYTF
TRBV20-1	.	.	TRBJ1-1	TGCAGTGCTAGTCGCCAGGGACTGAACACTGAAGCTTTCTTT	CSASRQGLNTEAFF
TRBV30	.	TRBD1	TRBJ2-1	TGTGCCTGGAGTGCCCGACAGGGACCGTTCTTC	CAWSARQGPFF
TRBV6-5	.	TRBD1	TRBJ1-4	TGTGCCAGCACTAGACAGGGGCGAAAACTGTTTTTT	CASTRQGRKLFF
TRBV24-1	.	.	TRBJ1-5	TGTGCCACCAGTGATTTGCAGTGGCAGGGTGCCCAGCCCCAGCATTTT	CATSDLQWQGAQPQHF
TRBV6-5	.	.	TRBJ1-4	TGTGCCAGCAGCCTTGACCGGGAGAAAAAACTGTTTTTT	CASSLDREKKLFF
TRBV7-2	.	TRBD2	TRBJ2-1	TGTGCCAGCAGGGCCTATCTAGCGGGGGGAGGTAGTGAGCAGTTCTTC	CASRAYLAGGGSEQFF
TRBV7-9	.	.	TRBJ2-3	TGTGCCAGCAGCTTAGGCTACCGGGGGCAGGAGACAGATACGCAGTATTTT	CASSLGYRGQETDTQYF
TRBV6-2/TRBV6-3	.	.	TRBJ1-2	TGTGCCAGCAGTTACTCGAGGGGGTCCTATGGCTACACCTTC	CASSYSRGSYGYTF
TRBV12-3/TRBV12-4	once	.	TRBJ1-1	TGTGCCAGCAGTTTTTTATGGACTGCGGCTTTCTTT	CASSFLWTAAFF
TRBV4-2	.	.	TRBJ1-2	TGTGCCAGCAGCCAAGACGAGGCCACTAACTATGGCTACACCTTC	CASSQDEATNYGYTF
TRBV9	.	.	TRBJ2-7	TGTGCCAGCAGCTTCCGGGACTTAAGCTCCTACGAGCAGTACTTC	CASSFRDLSSYEQYF
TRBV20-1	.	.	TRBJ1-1	TGCAGTGCTAGGGGACTTGCTGAAGCTTTCTTT	CSARGLAEAFF
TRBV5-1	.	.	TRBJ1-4	TGCGCCAGCAGCTCCGGGGAAAAACTGTTTTTT	CASSSGEKLFF
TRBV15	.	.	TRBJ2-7	TGTGCCACCAGCAGAGACCGGGACTCTTCCTACGAGCAGTACTTC	CATSRDRDSSYEQYF
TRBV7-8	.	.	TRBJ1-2	TGTGCCAGCAGCTTAGCGCTCTTAGGGGGGGAAGGTGGCTACACCTTC	CASSLALLGGEGGYTF
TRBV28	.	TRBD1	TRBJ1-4	TGTGCCAGCGGGACAGACATCAATGAAAAACTGTTTTTT	CASGTDINEKLFF
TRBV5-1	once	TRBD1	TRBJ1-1	TGCGCCAGCAGCCTGGACAGGGCGGCTGAAGCTTTCTTT	CASSLDRAAEAFF
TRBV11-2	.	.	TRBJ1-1	TGTGCCAGCAGCCCAACGGGGTATGGGAACACTGAAGCTTTCTTT	CASSPTGYGNTEAFF
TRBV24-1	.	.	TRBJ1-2	TGTGCCACCAGTGATTTACAGGATGACTATGGCTACACCTTC	CATSDLQDDYGYTF
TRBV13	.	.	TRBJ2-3	TGTGCCAGCAGCTTAGTGTCCGACTTTTTTAGCACAGATACGCAGTATTTT	CASSLVSDFFSTDTQYF